The entry that follows covers one T cell receptor beta chain sequence. Using immunoSEQ multiplex PCR, the repertoire was profiled, and TCRdb retains in-frame clones only, with some absent. The sample holds more than 90,000 clones, roughly nine tenths seen once. This sample was included in a study of blood T cell repertoires in COVID-19. For the study at large: Material from acute and convalescent COVID-19 was sourced from the United States, Italy and Spain. Sources were T cells, B-cell-depleted T cells, or PBMCs; the material itself was cDNA or gDNA.

CDR3 length equals 13 residues. The ends were cut back, 2 bases at V and 2 bases at J, with 6 bases in the middle. Germline CDR1 and CDR2: SNHLY and FYNNEI. The chain uses TRBV2 and TRBJ1-2, with no clear D. Sequenced material: peripheral blood. The source is a man aged 35 to 55 with acute or convalescent COVID-19. CDR3 amino acids: CASSEPPNYGYTF. The CDR3 DNA reads TGTGCCAGCAGTGAACCCCCGAACTATGGCTACACCTTC.